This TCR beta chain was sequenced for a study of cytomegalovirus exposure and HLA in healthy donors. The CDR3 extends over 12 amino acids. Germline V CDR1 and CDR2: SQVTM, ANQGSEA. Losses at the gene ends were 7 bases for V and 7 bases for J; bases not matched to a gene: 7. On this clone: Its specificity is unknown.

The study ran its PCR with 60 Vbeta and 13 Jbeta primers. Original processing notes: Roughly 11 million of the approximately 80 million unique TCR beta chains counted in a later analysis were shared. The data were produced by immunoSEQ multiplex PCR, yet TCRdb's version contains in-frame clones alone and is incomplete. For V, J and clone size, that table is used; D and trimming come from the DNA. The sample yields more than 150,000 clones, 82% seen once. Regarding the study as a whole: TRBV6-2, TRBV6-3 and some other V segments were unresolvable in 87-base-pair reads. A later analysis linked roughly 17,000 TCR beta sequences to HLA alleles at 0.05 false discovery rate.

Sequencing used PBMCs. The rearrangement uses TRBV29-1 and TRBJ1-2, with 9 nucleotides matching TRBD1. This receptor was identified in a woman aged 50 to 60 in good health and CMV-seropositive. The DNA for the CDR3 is TGCAGCGCCAACAGGGGGCTGGGTGGCTACACCTTC. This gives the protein CSANRGLGGYTF.